A selection of T cell receptor beta chains follows, all from one sample in a study of blood T cell repertoires in COVID-19. The table came from immunoSEQ multiplex PCR; TCRdb's copy has only in-frame clones and leaves some out. Of around 320,000 clones listed, 89% were seen once; the top ten hold 2.9%. Sequenced: PBMCs or T cells enriched from blood (not recorded which). The receptors come from a woman aged 50 to 60 who had been exposed to COVID-19. Both conserved end residues are part of each CDR3. D genes are given only for firm matches. Clone size is shown for a subset of rows, as once, few, many or a class of expanded clone.

abundance: .
j_gene: TRBJ2-5
v_gene: TRBV19
d_gene: .
CDR3nt: TGTGCCAGTAGTATGGAGACAGGATGGGAGACCCAGTACTTC
CDR3aa: CASSMETGWETQYF

abundance: .
j_gene: TRBJ1-5
v_gene: TRBV21-1
d_gene: .
CDR3nt: TGTGCCACCCACTGCAGGGACAGGCAGCCCCAGCATTTT
CDR3aa: CATHCRDRQPQHF

abundance: .
j_gene: TRBJ1-2
v_gene: TRBV27
d_gene: TRBD1
CDR3nt: TGTGCCAGCAGCGCTGCAAAGGGGGATGGCAGGGGGAATGGCTACACCTTC
CDR3aa: CASSAAKGDGRGNGYTF

abundance: .
j_gene: TRBJ1-2
v_gene: TRBV29-1
d_gene: .
CDR3nt: TGCAGCGTGGATGGAGGTCGGGGCTACACCTTC
CDR3aa: CSVDGGRGYTF

abundance: .
j_gene: TRBJ1-5
v_gene: TRBV27
d_gene: .
CDR3nt: TGTGCCAGCAGTTTAGGGGGGAGCAATCAGCCCCAGCATTTT
CDR3aa: CASSLGGSNQPQHF

abundance: .
j_gene: TRBJ1-5
v_gene: TRBV20-1
d_gene: .
CDR3nt: TGCAGTGCTAGTCGTTCAGGGGCGGATCAGCCCCAGCATTTT
CDR3aa: CSASRSGADQPQHF

abundance: few
j_gene: TRBJ2-1
v_gene: TRBV19
d_gene: .
CDR3nt: TGTGCCAGTAGTATGGGGGCCCACAATGAGCAGTTCTTC
CDR3aa: CASSMGAHNEQFF

abundance: .
j_gene: TRBJ2-1
v_gene: TRBV6-2/TRBV6-3
d_gene: .
CDR3nt: TGTGCCAGCAGTTACACCTCAGGGGACTACAATGAGCAGTTCTTC
CDR3aa: CASSYTSGDYNEQFF

abundance: .
j_gene: TRBJ2-5
v_gene: TRBV11-2
d_gene: TRBD2
CDR3nt: TGTGCCAGCAAACTCGGGCTAGCGGGGATCAAAGAGACCCAGTACTTC
CDR3aa: CASKLGLAGIKETQYF

abundance: .
j_gene: TRBJ2-3
v_gene: TRBV19
d_gene: TRBD1
CDR3nt: TGTGCCAGTAGTATAGGACAGGGGGCCGGAGATACGCAGTATTTT
CDR3aa: CASSIGQGAGDTQYF

abundance: .
j_gene: TRBJ2-3
v_gene: TRBV10-3
d_gene: TRBD2
CDR3nt: TGTGCCATCAGTGAGTCGAGGGACCCCCCTCCCACAGATACGCGGGAGAAGGATACGCAGTATTTT
CDR3aa: CAISESRDPPPTDTREKDTQYF

abundance: .
j_gene: TRBJ2-2
v_gene: TRBV19
d_gene: TRBD1
CDR3nt: TGTGCCAGTAATCCGGGACAGGTTGACACCGGGGAGCTGTTTTTT
CDR3aa: CASNPGQVDTGELFF

abundance: .
j_gene: TRBJ2-5
v_gene: TRBV7-6
d_gene: .
CDR3nt: TGTGCCAGCAGCCCATTCGACGGGGGAAACCAAGAGACCCAGTACTTC
CDR3aa: CASSPFDGGNQETQYF

abundance: .
j_gene: TRBJ1-1
v_gene: TRBV3-1/TRBV3-2
d_gene: TRBD1
CDR3nt: TGTGCCAGCAGCCTGACAGGGGAAACTGAAGCTTTCTTT
CDR3aa: CASSLTGETEAFF

abundance: .
j_gene: TRBJ2-6
v_gene: TRBV5-1
d_gene: TRBD1
CDR3nt: TGCGCCAGCAGCGCAGTAACCGGGACAGGAAACTCTGGGGCCAACGTCCTGACTTTC
CDR3aa: CASSAVTGTGNSGANVLTF

abundance: once
j_gene: TRBJ1-1
v_gene: TRBV28
d_gene: .
CDR3nt: TGTGCCAGCAGCAGGGTTGCTGAAGCTTTCTTT
CDR3aa: CASSRVAEAFF

abundance: .
j_gene: TRBJ2-5
v_gene: TRBV5-1
d_gene: TRBD2
CDR3nt: TGCGCCAGCAGCTCGGCCGGGGGGGCCAGTGGAGAGACCCAGTACTTC
CDR3aa: CASSSAGGASGETQYF

abundance: .
j_gene: TRBJ1-1
v_gene: TRBV19
d_gene: .
CDR3nt: TGTGCCAGTAGTGTGCGAGTTACTGAAGCTTTCTTT
CDR3aa: CASSVRVTEAFF

abundance: .
j_gene: TRBJ2-1
v_gene: TRBV6-5
d_gene: .
CDR3nt: TGTGCCAGCAGCCGCCACGGCAATGAGCAGTTCTTC
CDR3aa: CASSRHGNEQFF

abundance: .
j_gene: TRBJ2-7
v_gene: TRBV29-1
d_gene: TRBD1
CDR3nt: TGCAGCGGCCGGAGGGAGACAGGGGCCTACGAGCAGTACTTC
CDR3aa: CSGRRETGAYEQYF

abundance: .
j_gene: TRBJ1-4
v_gene: TRBV24-1
d_gene: .
CDR3nt: TGTGCCACCTCCTACGTTATTTGGAGTCCCCCAACTAATGAAAAACTGTTTTTT
CDR3aa: CATSYVIWSPPTNEKLFF

abundance: few
j_gene: TRBJ2-7
v_gene: TRBV19
d_gene: TRBD1
CDR3nt: TGTGCCAGTAGTATAAGGGGGACAGGGGATACCGAGCAGTACTTC
CDR3aa: CASSIRGTGDTEQYF

abundance: .
j_gene: TRBJ2-2
v_gene: TRBV10-3
d_gene: TRBD1
CDR3nt: TGTGCCATCAGTGAATCAGGGGGCAGTAACACCGGGGAGCTGTTTTTT
CDR3aa: CAISESGGSNTGELFF

abundance: .
j_gene: TRBJ1-1
v_gene: TRBV6-5
d_gene: .
CDR3nt: TGTGCCAGCAGTCCATCTTGGGGGACAAGGGATGAAGCTTTCTTT
CDR3aa: CASSPSWGTRDEAFF

abundance: .
j_gene: TRBJ2-5
v_gene: TRBV13
d_gene: TRBD1
CDR3nt: TGTGCCAGCAGCGCCGGGACAGGGGTCAAGACCCAGTACTTC
CDR3aa: CASSAGTGVKTQYF

abundance: few
j_gene: TRBJ1-5
v_gene: TRBV28
d_gene: .
CDR3nt: TGTGCCAGCAGTTTAGATCAGGGGTTTGAGCCCCAGCATTTT
CDR3aa: CASSLDQGFEPQHF

abundance: .
j_gene: TRBJ2-5
v_gene: TRBV2
d_gene: TRBD2
CDR3nt: TGTGCCAGCAGTGCACTAGCGGGGGGGGGCAAGACCCAGTACTTC
CDR3aa: CASSALAGGGKTQYF

abundance: once
j_gene: TRBJ1-5
v_gene: TRBV15
d_gene: TRBD1
CDR3nt: TGTGCCACCAGCACACAGGGACAGGGCAATCAGCCCCAGCATTTT
CDR3aa: CATSTQGQGNQPQHF

abundance: .
j_gene: TRBJ1-2
v_gene: TRBV9
d_gene: TRBD1
CDR3nt: TGTGCCAGCAGCGGGGAAGGAACAGGGGGCAACTATGGCTACACCTTC
CDR3aa: CASSGEGTGGNYGYTF

abundance: .
j_gene: TRBJ2-3
v_gene: TRBV2
d_gene: .
CDR3nt: TGTGCCAGCCGGAACATAGCGGTTACCACAGATACGCAGTATTTT
CDR3aa: CASRNIAVTTDTQYF

abundance: .
j_gene: TRBJ2-6
v_gene: TRBV5-4
d_gene: TRBD1
CDR3nt: TGTGCCAGCAGCTCCACAGGGGGTTTCTCTGGGGCCAACGTCCTGACTTTC
CDR3aa: CASSSTGGFSGANVLTF

abundance: few
j_gene: TRBJ1-2
v_gene: TRBV5-5
d_gene: TRBD1
CDR3nt: TGTGCCAGCAGCCCGGACAGGGTTTACTATGGCTACACCTTC
CDR3aa: CASSPDRVYYGYTF

abundance: .
j_gene: TRBJ1-2
v_gene: TRBV29-1
d_gene: TRBD1
CDR3nt: TGCAGCGCCATGGGGACAGGGTTGGACGGCTACACCTTC
CDR3aa: CSAMGTGLDGYTF

abundance: .
j_gene: TRBJ1-5
v_gene: TRBV28
d_gene: .
CDR3nt: TGTGCCAGCACCCCGAATTTAGCTCAGCCCCAGCATTTT
CDR3aa: CASTPNLAQPQHF

abundance: .
j_gene: TRBJ2-7
v_gene: TRBV18
d_gene: TRBD1
CDR3nt: TGTGCCAGCTCACCCCGGGACAGGGGGTACGAGCAGTACTTC
CDR3aa: CASSPRDRGYEQYF

abundance: .
j_gene: TRBJ2-1
v_gene: TRBV18
d_gene: TRBD2
CDR3nt: TGTGCCAGCTCCCCCGGGGGGGCGAATGAGCAGTTCTTC
CDR3aa: CASSPGGANEQFF

abundance: .
j_gene: TRBJ2-6
v_gene: TRBV15
d_gene: .
CDR3nt: TGTGCCACCAGCAGAGGTGGAGGGCGGGGTAGTGGGGCCAACGTCCTGACTTTC
CDR3aa: CATSRGGGRGSGANVLTF

abundance: .
j_gene: TRBJ2-7
v_gene: TRBV3-1/TRBV3-2
d_gene: .
CDR3nt: TGTGCCAGCAGCCAACTCCCGAGGGGGTTATACGAGCAGTACTTC
CDR3aa: CASSQLPRGLYEQYF

abundance: .
j_gene: TRBJ1-5
v_gene: TRBV28
d_gene: .
CDR3nt: TGTGCCAGCAGTTTCCTTGGCCAGAACAATCAGCCCCAGCATTTT
CDR3aa: CASSFLGQNNQPQHF

abundance: .
j_gene: TRBJ1-2
v_gene: TRBV28
d_gene: .
CDR3nt: TGTGCCAGTAAAGGGACGGGAGGGTTTGGCTACACCTTC
CDR3aa: CASKGTGGFGYTF

abundance: .
j_gene: TRBJ1-1
v_gene: TRBV7-2
d_gene: .
CDR3nt: TGTGCCAGCAGCTTAGACGCGGAGTTGAACACTGAAGCTTTCTTT
CDR3aa: CASSLDAELNTEAFF

abundance: .
j_gene: TRBJ2-1
v_gene: TRBV11-3
d_gene: TRBD2
CDR3nt: TGTGCCAGCAGCACAAATAGGCTAGCGGGGGGGGATGAGCAGTTCTTC
CDR3aa: CASSTNRLAGGDEQFF

abundance: .
j_gene: TRBJ1-6
v_gene: TRBV19
d_gene: TRBD1
CDR3nt: TGTGCCAGTAGTATTTCGCGACAGGGGGATTCACCCCTCCACTTT
CDR3aa: CASSISRQGDSPLHF

abundance: .
j_gene: TRBJ1-3
v_gene: TRBV18
d_gene: .
CDR3nt: TGTGCCAGCTCATCCCGACAGGCCGACTCTGGAAACACCATATATTTT
CDR3aa: CASSSRQADSGNTIYF

abundance: .
j_gene: TRBJ1-6
v_gene: TRBV23-1
d_gene: .
CDR3nt: TGCGCCAGCGTCGAGGGGGTGAAACGTCTCCACTTT
CDR3aa: CASVEGVKRLHF

abundance: few
j_gene: TRBJ2-7
v_gene: TRBV7-9
d_gene: TRBD1
CDR3nt: TGTGCCAGCAGCTTAGAGTATGGGACAGGACTCTCCTACGAGCAGTACTTC
CDR3aa: CASSLEYGTGLSYEQYF

abundance: .
j_gene: TRBJ2-3
v_gene: TRBV3-1/TRBV3-2
d_gene: .
CDR3nt: TGTGCCAGCAGCCCGTATCCTCGGGGGAGCACAGATACGCAGTATTTT
CDR3aa: CASSPYPRGSTDTQYF